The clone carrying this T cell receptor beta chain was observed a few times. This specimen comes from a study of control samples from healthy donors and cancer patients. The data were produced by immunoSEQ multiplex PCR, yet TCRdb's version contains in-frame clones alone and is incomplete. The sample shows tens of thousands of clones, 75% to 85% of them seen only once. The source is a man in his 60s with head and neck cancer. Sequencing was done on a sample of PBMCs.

CDR3 DNA sequence: TGCGCCAGCAGCTTGTTTAACAGATTAAACACCGGGGAGCTGTTTTTT. It specifies CASSLFNRLNTGELFF. This chain links TRBV5-1 with TRBJ2-2; D is ambiguous. The CDR3 extends over 16 amino acids. Deletions cut 1 base from V and 2 bases from J, with 12 bases between. Germline CDR1 SGHRS, CDR2 YFSETQ.